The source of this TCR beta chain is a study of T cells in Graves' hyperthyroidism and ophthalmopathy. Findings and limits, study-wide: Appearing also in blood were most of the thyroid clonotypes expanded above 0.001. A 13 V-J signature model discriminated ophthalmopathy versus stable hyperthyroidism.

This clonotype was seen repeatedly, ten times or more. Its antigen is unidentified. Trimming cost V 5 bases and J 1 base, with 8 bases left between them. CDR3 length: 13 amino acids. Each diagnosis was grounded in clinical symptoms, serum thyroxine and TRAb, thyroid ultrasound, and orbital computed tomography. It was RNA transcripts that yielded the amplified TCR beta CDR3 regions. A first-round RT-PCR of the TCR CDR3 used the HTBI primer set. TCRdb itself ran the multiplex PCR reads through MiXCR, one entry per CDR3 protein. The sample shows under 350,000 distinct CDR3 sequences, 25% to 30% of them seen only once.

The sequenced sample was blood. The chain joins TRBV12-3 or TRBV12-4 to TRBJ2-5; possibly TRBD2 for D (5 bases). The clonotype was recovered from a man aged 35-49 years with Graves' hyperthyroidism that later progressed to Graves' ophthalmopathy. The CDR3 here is CASSPGFQETQYF. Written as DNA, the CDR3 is TGTGCCAGCAGTCCGGGATTCCAAGAGACCCAGTACTTC.